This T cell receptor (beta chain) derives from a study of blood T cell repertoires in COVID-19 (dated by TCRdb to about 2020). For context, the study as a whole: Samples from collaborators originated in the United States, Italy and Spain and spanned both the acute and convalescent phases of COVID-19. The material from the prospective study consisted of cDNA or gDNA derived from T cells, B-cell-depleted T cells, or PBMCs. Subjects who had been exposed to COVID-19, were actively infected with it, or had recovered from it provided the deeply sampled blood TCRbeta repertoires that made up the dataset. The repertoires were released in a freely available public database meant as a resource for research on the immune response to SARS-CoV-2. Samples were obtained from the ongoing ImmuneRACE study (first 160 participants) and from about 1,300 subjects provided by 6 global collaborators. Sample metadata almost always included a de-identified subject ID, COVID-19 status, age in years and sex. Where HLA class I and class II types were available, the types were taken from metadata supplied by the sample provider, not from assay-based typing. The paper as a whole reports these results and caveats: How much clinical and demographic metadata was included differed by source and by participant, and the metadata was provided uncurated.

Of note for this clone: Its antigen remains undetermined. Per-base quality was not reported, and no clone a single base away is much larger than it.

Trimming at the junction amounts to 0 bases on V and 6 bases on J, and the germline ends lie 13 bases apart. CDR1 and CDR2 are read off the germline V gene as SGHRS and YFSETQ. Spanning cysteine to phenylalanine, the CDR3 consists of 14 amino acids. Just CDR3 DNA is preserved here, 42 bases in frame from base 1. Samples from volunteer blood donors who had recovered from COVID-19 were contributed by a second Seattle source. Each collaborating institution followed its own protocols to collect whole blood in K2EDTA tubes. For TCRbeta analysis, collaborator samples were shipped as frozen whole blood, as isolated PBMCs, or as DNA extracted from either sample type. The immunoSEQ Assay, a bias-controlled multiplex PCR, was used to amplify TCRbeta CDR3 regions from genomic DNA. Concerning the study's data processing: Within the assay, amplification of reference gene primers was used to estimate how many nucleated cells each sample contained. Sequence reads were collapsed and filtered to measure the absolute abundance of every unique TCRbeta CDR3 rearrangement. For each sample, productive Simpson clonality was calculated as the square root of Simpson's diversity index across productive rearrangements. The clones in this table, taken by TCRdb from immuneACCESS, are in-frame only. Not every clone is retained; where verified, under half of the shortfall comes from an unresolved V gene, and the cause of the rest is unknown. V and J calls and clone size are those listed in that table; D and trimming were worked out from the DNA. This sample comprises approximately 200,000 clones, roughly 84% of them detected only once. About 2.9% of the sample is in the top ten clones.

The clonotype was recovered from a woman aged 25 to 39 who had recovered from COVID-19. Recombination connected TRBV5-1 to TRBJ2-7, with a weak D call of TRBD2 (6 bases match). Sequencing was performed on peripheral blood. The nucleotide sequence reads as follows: TGCGCCAGCAGCTTGGGGCTAGCGAGTGGCGAGCAGTACTTC. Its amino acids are CASSLGLASGEQYF.